These T cell receptor beta chains were read from a single sample in a study of blood T cell repertoires in COVID-19. Data came from immunoSEQ multiplex PCR; TCRdb stores just in-frame clones and leaves some out. The data contain 200,000 or so clones, roughly three quarters of them singletons. Material for sequencing was peripheral blood. These receptors came from a man in his sixties with active or convalescent COVID-19. CDR3s include the opening cysteine and the closing phenylalanine or tryptophan. D genes are given only for firm matches. A clone size is listed for some rows: how often the clone was seen (once, few, many), or a class if it is expanded.

>TRBJ2-3|.|.|TRBV18
TGTGCCAGCTCACTGAACACCGGCACAGATACGCAGTATTTT
CASSLNTGTDTQYF
>TRBJ2-3|.|.|TRBV7-2
TGTGCCAGCAGCTTAGGAGTTTTGGGCACAGATACGCAGTATTTT
CASSLGVLGTDTQYF
>TRBJ1-1|.|.|TRBV7-9
TGTGCCAGCAGCTTATTGGGGGGCACTGAAGCTTTCTTT
CASSLLGGTEAFF
>TRBJ2-5|.|.|TRBV9
TGTGCCAGCAGCGTAAGGGATCTGGCTGGGGCTGAGACCCAGTACTTC
CASSVRDLAGAETQYF
>TRBJ2-2|many|.|TRBV19
TGTGCCAGTAAACCGGAGACGAACACCGGGGAGCTGTTTTTT
CASKPETNTGELFF
>TRBJ2-7|.|TRBD2|TRBV29-1
TGCAGCGTTGATTCGGCGGGGGGTTCTATCGAGCAGTACTTC
CSVDSAGGSIEQYF
>TRBJ2-3|once|TRBD1|TRBV18
TGTGCCAGCTCACAGAATCGGGACAGGCCTACAGATACGCAGTATTTT
CASSQNRDRPTDTQYF
>TRBJ2-3|.|TRBD2|TRBV19
TGTGCCAGTAGTATAATGGCGGGAGGCACAGATACGCAGTATTTT
CASSIMAGGTDTQYF
>TRBJ2-1|many|TRBD2|TRBV19
TGTGCCAGTAGTCCTGGACTAGCGACGAGCTCCTACAATGAGCAGTTCTTC
CASSPGLATSSYNEQFF
>TRBJ2-3|.|TRBD1|TRBV5-1
TGCGCCAGCAGCCCAGGGGGAATAGTCCCAGATACGCAGTATTTT
CASSPGGIVPDTQYF
>TRBJ2-5|.|TRBD2|TRBV2
TGTGCCAGCAGCTCCGGGACTAGCGGGAAGGAGGGGGAGACCCAGTACTTC
CASSSGTSGKEGETQYF
>TRBJ2-1|.|TRBD2|TRBV7-8
TGTGCCAGCAGCTTAGTAGTCGGGAGGGCCATTAATGAGCAGTTCTTC
CASSLVVGRAINEQFF
>TRBJ1-4|.|.|TRBV5-1
TGCGCCAGCAGCTTGGCACAGGGTAGGGGTGAAAAACTGTTTTTT
CASSLAQGRGEKLFF
>TRBJ2-3|.|TRBD2|TRBV3-1/TRBV3-2
TGTGCCAGCAGCTCGGGACTAGCGGGAGTGGATACGCAGTATTTT
CASSSGLAGVDTQYF
>TRBJ2-7|.|TRBD1|TRBV3-1/TRBV3-2
TGTGCCAGCAGCCAGTCCGGGACAGGAGGCGAGCAGTACTTC
CASSQSGTGGEQYF
>TRBJ1-2|few|TRBD1|TRBV24-1
TGTGCCACCAGTGAAGCCGGGACAGGGAAGGGCTACACCTTC
CATSEAGTGKGYTF
>TRBJ1-5|.|.|TRBV2
TGTGCCAGCAGTGGCCAGGGAAGGTATCAGCCCCAGCATTTT
CASSGQGRYQPQHF
>TRBJ1-2|.|.|TRBV11-2
TGTGCCAGCAGCTTATCTCGGGGAAGTAGCTATGGCTACACCTTC
CASSLSRGSSYGYTF
>TRBJ2-1|.|.|TRBV2
TGTGCCAGCAGTGAACACCCCGCGGGATACAATGAGCAGTTCTTC
CASSEHPAGYNEQFF
>TRBJ1-2|few|TRBD1|TRBV10-2
TGCGCCAGCAGCGGCCAGGGGGCGGTTGTTTATGGCTACACCTTC
CASSGQGAVVYGYTF
>TRBJ2-1|once|.|TRBV19
TGTGCCAGTAGACCGCTGGCGGGTGTGAGCTCCTACAATGAGCAGTTCTTC
CASRPLAGVSSYNEQFF
>TRBJ2-3|.|.|TRBV20-1
TGCAGTGCTAGTTCGGGAAGCGATAGCACAGATACGCAGTATTTT
CSASSGSDSTDTQYF
>TRBJ2-1|.|TRBD2|TRBV5-6
TGTGCCAGCAGCTTGGCGGAGCGGGAGATAAATGAGCAGTTCTTC
CASSLAEREINEQFF
>TRBJ2-5|.|TRBD1|TRBV19
TGTGCCAGTAGTACGACAGGGGGCATTGAGACCCAGTACTTC
CASSTTGGIETQYF
>TRBJ2-1|.|TRBD2|TRBV9
TGTGCCAGCAGCGAAGGGACTAGTTGGTCCTACAGGAATGAGCAGTTCTTC
CASSEGTSWSYRNEQFF
>TRBJ1-1|.|TRBD1|TRBV7-9
TGTGCCAGCACCCCCCCCGGGACAGCCGCACAGGGGGCTTTCTTT
CASTPPGTAAQGAFF
>TRBJ2-7|few|TRBD1|TRBV7-8
TGTGCCAGCATGCGCCGGGACAGGGCACGCGCGCCTTACGAGCAGTACTTC
CASMRRDRARAPYEQYF
>TRBJ2-2|.|.|TRBV14
TGTGCCAGCAGCCAACTAGGACTACAGAACACCGGGGAGCTGTTTTTT
CASSQLGLQNTGELFF
>TRBJ1-6|.|.|TRBV5-1
TGCGCCAGCAGCTTGATGGGGGCTTCGAGTAATTCACCCCTCCACTTT
CASSLMGASSNSPLHF
>TRBJ1-1|.|.|TRBV3-1/TRBV3-2
TGTGCCAGCAGCCAATTTCCCCGGGGGGAGACTGAAGCTTTCTTT
CASSQFPRGETEAFF
>TRBJ2-4|.|.|TRBV10-1
TGCGCCAGCAGTGACTGGGCGTCCAAAAACATTCAGTACTTC
CASSDWASKNIQYF
>TRBJ2-5|.|TRBD2|TRBV9
TGTGCCAGCAGCCTACGCGGGGGGACCCCCGAGACCCAGTACTTC
CASSLRGGTPETQYF
>TRBJ1-6|.|.|TRBV6-5
TGTGCCAGCAGTTGGTACCCAGCAAGGGGAAATTCACCCCTCCACTTT
CASSWYPARGNSPLHF
>TRBJ1-2|.|.|TRBV2
TGTGCCAGCAGCGCCACAGGGAGCCCTAACTATGGCTACACCTTC
CASSATGSPNYGYTF
>TRBJ2-1|.|.|TRBV11-3
TGTGCCAGCAGCCCACCACAGGGGGGGCGAGGTGAGCAGTTCTTC
CASSPPQGGRGEQFF
>TRBJ1-1|.|TRBD1|TRBV5-1
TGCGCCAGCAGCGATACAGGGGGATCGGCTGAAGCTTTCTTT
CASSDTGGSAEAFF
>TRBJ2-1|.|.|TRBV27
TGTGCCAGCAGTTTAAACCTCTACTACAATGAGCAGTTCTTC
CASSLNLYYNEQFF
>TRBJ1-6|few|.|TRBV18
TGTGCCAGCTCCCCCGACATTTCCTCACCCCTCCACTTT
CASSPDISSPLHF
>TRBJ2-7|.|TRBD2|TRBV27
TGTGCCAGCAGTTCGTCCGCGGGGGGGGCCTTGTTACACGAGCAGTACTTC
CASSSSAGGALLHEQYF
>TRBJ2-1|few|.|TRBV29-1
TGCAGCGTCCTAGCCAACTTGGGCAATGAGCAGTTCTTC
CSVLANLGNEQFF
>TRBJ2-3|.|.|TRBV6-2/TRBV6-3
TGTGCCAGCAGTGGGCAGGGCACAGATACGCAGTATTTT
CASSGQGTDTQYF
>TRBJ1-3|.|.|TRBV7-9
TGTGCCAGCACCGTCGACAGCTACTCTGGAAACACCATATATTTT
CASTVDSYSGNTIYF
>TRBJ2-2|.|.|TRBV10-1
TGCGCCAGCAGTGGTCGGGGTTCCGGGGAGCTGTTTTTT
CASSGRGSGELFF
>TRBJ2-5|few|TRBD2|TRBV9
TGTGCCAGCAGCGGGGGACTAGCACCAGAGACCCAGTACTTC
CASSGGLAPETQYF
>TRBJ2-2|.|.|TRBV7-3
TGTGCCAGCAGCCCCGGGACAACCTACACCGGGGAGCTGTTTTTT
CASSPGTTYTGELFF
>TRBJ2-1|.|TRBD2|TRBV7-2
TGTGCCAGTGGGAGCGGGGCTACCCATGAGCAGTTCTTC
CASGSGATHEQFF
>TRBJ2-1|.|TRBD2|TRBV19
TGTGCCAGTAGTATAAGCGGGATCTCCTACAATGAGCAGTTCTTC
CASSISGISYNEQFF
>TRBJ2-7|.|.|TRBV28
TGTGCCAGCAGTCTACGATCAGGGGCCCTCTCCTACGAGCAGTACTTC
CASSLRSGALSYEQYF
>TRBJ2-1|.|TRBD2|TRBV10-3
TGTGCCATCAGTGAGTCGACGACTAGCGGGAATCGGCAGTTCTTC
CAISESTTSGNRQFF
>TRBJ1-4|.|.|TRBV6-5
TGTGCCAGCAGTAACGCGGGGGCCAAGGAAAAACTGTTTTTT
CASSNAGAKEKLFF
>TRBJ2-1|.|TRBD2|TRBV7-8
TGTGCCAGCAGCACTTCTTGGGGCGGGAGGGCTTCGAGTGAGCAGTTCTTC
CASSTSWGGRASSEQFF
>TRBJ2-1|.|TRBD1|TRBV6-2/TRBV6-3
TGTGCCAGCACCCCAGCGGGACAGGGTCAACATGAGCAGTTCTTC
CASTPAGQGQHEQFF
>TRBJ2-2|.|.|TRBV2
TGTGCCAGTTCTAGCGACCGCACCGGGGAGCTGTTTTTT
CASSSDRTGELFF
>TRBJ1-6|.|TRBD1|TRBV19
TGTGCCAGTAGTCCCCGGACAGGGGAAAATTCACCCCTCCACTTT
CASSPRTGENSPLHF
>TRBJ2-1|many|TRBD2|TRBV7-9
TGTGCCAGCAGCACGGGACTAGCGGGGACCTCCTACAATGAGCAGTTCTTC
CASSTGLAGTSYNEQFF
>TRBJ2-1|few|.|TRBV5-8
TGTGCCAGCAGCTTGGGGACAATCTCCTACAATGAGCAGTTCTTC
CASSLGTISYNEQFF
>TRBJ1-3|.|TRBD1|TRBV3-1/TRBV3-2
TGTGCCAGCAGCCAAGGGACAGGTGGAAACACCATATATTTT
CASSQGTGGNTIYF
>TRBJ2-5|.|.|TRBV6-2/TRBV6-3
TGTGCCAGCAGTCGCGGAGAAAATCAAGAGACCCAGTACTTC
CASSRGENQETQYF
>TRBJ1-2|.|.|TRBV5-4
TGTGCCAGCAGGGGGGCGGCGGTATTGGACTATGGCTACACCTTC
CASRGAAVLDYGYTF
>TRBJ2-5|.|.|TRBV27
TGTGCCAGCAGTCGCCTGTTGGTAGGAGGCTCTCAAGAGACCCAGTACTTC
CASSRLLVGGSQETQYF